This TCR beta chain was observed in a study of blood T cell repertoires in COVID-19. Overall study: Samples taken during acute and convalescent COVID-19 were collected in the United States, Italy and Spain.

The CDR3 consists of 16 residues. Germline V gene lookup returns CDR1 SGHAT and CDR2 FQNNGV. Trimming cost V 5 bases and J 5 bases, with 18 bases left between them. TCRdb's table, derived via immunoSEQ multiplex PCR, lists solely in-frame clones and lacks some. This sample yields about 280,000 clones, of which over 75% are seen a single time; roughly 15% belongs to the top ten. The origin of this receptor is a human donor in a cohort sampled during active COVID-19. The sequencing input was peripheral blood. V and J are TRBV11-2 and TRBJ2-2; D possibly corresponds to TRBD2 (6 bases). DNA of the CDR3: TGTGCCAGCAGCCCCACAAGCGAGCGGGTAACCGGGGAGCTGTTTTTT. It codes for CASSPTSERVTGELFF.